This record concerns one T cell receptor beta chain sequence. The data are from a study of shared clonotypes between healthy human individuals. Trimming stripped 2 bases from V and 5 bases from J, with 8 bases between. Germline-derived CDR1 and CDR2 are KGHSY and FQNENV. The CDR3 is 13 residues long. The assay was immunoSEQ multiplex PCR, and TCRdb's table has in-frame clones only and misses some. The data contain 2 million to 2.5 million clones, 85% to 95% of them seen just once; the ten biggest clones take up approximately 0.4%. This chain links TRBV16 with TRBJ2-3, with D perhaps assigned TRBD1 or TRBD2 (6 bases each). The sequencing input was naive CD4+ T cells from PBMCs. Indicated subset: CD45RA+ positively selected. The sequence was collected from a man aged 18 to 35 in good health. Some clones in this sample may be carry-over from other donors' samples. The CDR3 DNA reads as TGTGCCAGCAGCCAACGGGGGCAAGATACGCAGTATTTT. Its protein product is CASSQRGQDTQYF.